What follows is one TCR beta chain and its context. Relative to the germline gene, one junction end is altered; a read error may explain this. These data are taken from a study of blood T cells in healthy people across ages. The germline CDR1 and CDR2 sequences are LNHNV and YYDKDF (reference sequence). CDR3 size: 13 residues. Alongside a J-beta primer mix, a sample-barcoded 5' primer served in a second PCR lasting roughly 6 to 11 cycles. TCRdb processed the 5' RACE reads anew with MiXCR; each CDR3 protein has one entry. In the table there are about 1,000,000 distinct CDR3 sequences, 40% to 55% of which are singletons.

The chain links TRBV15 to TRBJ1-1; D gene uncertain. Sequenced: blood. The sequence was obtained from a woman aged 60-75 years in good health. CDR3 amino acids: CATSSGGNPEAFF. The CDR3 bases are TGTGCCACCAGCAGTGGAGGGAACCCTGAAGCTTTCTTT.